These T cell receptor beta chains were read from a single sample in a study of blood T cell repertoires in COVID-19. Sequencing was performed with immunoSEQ multiplex PCR; in TCRdb, only in-frame clones are kept and a portion is missing. The sample holds about 250,000 clones, more than 65% seen once. Sequencing used peripheral blood. The receptors stem from a person aged 65 to 85 with COVID-19, enrolled during active disease. Both conserved end residues are part of each CDR3. Fields, in order: J gene, V gene, D gene, clone size, CDR3 length, CDR3 DNA, CDR3 protein. A D gene is named only where the DNA matches it firmly. Size tells how often a clone was seen (once, few, many) or the class of an expanded clone, and some rows leave it out.

>TRBJ2-6|TRBV6-5|.|once|15
TGTGCCAGCAGTTACCGTTCGTCTGGGGCCAACGTCCTGACTTTC
CASSYRSSGANVLTF
>TRBJ2-3|TRBV19|TRBD2|.|18
TGTGCCAGTAGCCGAGGGACTAGCGGGGGGGGAGGGTCAGATACGCAGTATTTT
CASSRGTSGGGGSDTQYF
>TRBJ2-7|TRBV4-2|.|.|14
TGTGCCAGCAGCCAAGAGTCGGCTAGCCCCCGAGCGTACTTC
CASSQESASPRAYF
>TRBJ2-1|TRBV5-8|TRBD2|.|16
TGTGCCAGCAGCCTCTACGGGACTAGCGTCTACAATGAGCAGTTCTTC
CASSLYGTSVYNEQFF
>TRBJ2-7|TRBV30|TRBD2|.|14
TGTGCCTGGAGACTAGCGGGAGCCCCCCACGAGCAGTACTTC
CAWRLAGAPHEQYF
>TRBJ2-2|TRBV6-5|TRBD2|.|14
TGTGCCAGCAGCCGGACTAGCCGGGCCGGGGAGCTGTTTTTT
CASSRTSRAGELFF
>TRBJ1-1|TRBV3-1/TRBV3-2|.|.|11
TGTGCCAGCTCCAGGACGGGGGAAGCTTTCTTT
CASSRTGEAFF
>TRBJ2-7|TRBV9|.|once|15
TGTGCCAGCAGCGCTGGACATCTGAGCTCCTACGAGCAGTACTTC
CASSAGHLSSYEQYF
>TRBJ2-7|TRBV7-2|.|.|16
TGTGCCAGCAGCTTAGTGGGAGGGGGGAGCTCCTACGAGCAGTACTTC
CASSLVGGGSSYEQYF
>TRBJ2-7|TRBV7-9|TRBD1|few|14
TGTGCCAGCAGCCCCCGTGGACAGGGTACCGAGCAGTACTTC
CASSPRGQGTEQYF